Listed here are 14 T cell receptor beta chains from one sample, sequenced in a study of blood T cell repertoires in COVID-19. Assay used: immunoSEQ multiplex PCR; TCRdb lists only in-frame clones, some missing. Among roughly 82,000 clones listed, around 90% were seen once. The sequenced material came from peripheral blood. The receptor set was obtained from a woman between 50 and 59 years old in a cohort sampled during active COVID-19.

This chain uses TRBV6-1 with TRBJ2-1; the D gene is possibly TRBD2 (5 bases). The CDR3 has 18 residues. The germline gives CDR1 MNHNS, CDR2 SASEGT. Between the trimmed V and J ends, which lost 4 bases and 2 bases, there was a span of 21 bases. CDR3 residues: CASSGVLGRGGPYNEQFF. The CDR3 DNA sequence: TGTGCCAGCAGTGGGGTTTTGGGTCGGGGTGGACCCTACAATGAGCAGTTCTTC.

The chain joins TRBV6-6 to TRBJ2-5; D possibly corresponds to TRBD2 (6 bases). V shed 2 bases and J shed 5 bases, with 12 bases lying between them. Germline loops: CDR1 MNHNY, CDR2 SVGAGI (reference sequence). This CDR3 is 14 amino acids long. The CDR3 DNA is TGTGCCAGCAGTTACCGGGGGAGCGGGGAGACCCAGTACTTC. Protein: CASSYRGSGETQYF.

V and J are TRBV19 and TRBJ1-5, with D unresolved. The V gene's germline CDR1 is LNHDA and CDR2 SQIVND (reference sequence). This CDR3 comprises 14 residues. With 3 bases removed from V and 1 base from J, the gap between germline ends came to 7 bases. CDR3 bases: TGTGCCAGTAGTATGGGCAGGAGCAATCAGCCCCAGCATTTT. Translated, it gives CASSMGRSNQPQHF.

The chain couples TRBV19 to TRBJ2-2; no definite D call. Trimming took off 5 bases at V and 4 bases at J, with 11 bases between the two ends. The germline V gene has CDR1 LNHDA and CDR2 SQIVND (reference sequence). The CDR3 is 14 amino acids. The CDR3 loop is CASSLSSRTGELFF. The CDR3 DNA is TGTGCCAGTAGTTTATCGAGTCGCACCGGGGAGCTGTTTTTT.

This clone showed up just once. The CDR3 sequence is CASSSRTATNEKLFF. In nucleotides, the CDR3 is TGCGCCAGCAGCTCAAGGACAGCCACGAATGAAAAACTGTTTTTT. This rearrangement joins TRBV5-1 to TRBJ1-4, with a tentative D call TRBD1 (6 bases). The CDR3 length is 15 residues. V was trimmed by 3 bases and J by 5 bases, leaving 14 bases between them. CDR1 and CDR2 from the germline V gene are SGHRS and YFSETQ.

The CDR3 region has the DNA TGTGCCAGCAGCTCAGAACGGGGGGCTGAGTATTTT. Its translation is CASSSERGAEYF. The rearrangement uses TRBV7-8 and TRBJ2-3; TRBD2 might be the D (7 bases). The CDR3 totals 12 residues. V was pared by 4 bases and J by 13 bases, with 15 bases between. CDR1 SGHVS and CDR2 FQNEAQ come from the germline V gene.

The chain couples TRBV11-1 to TRBJ2-2, with 10 bases matching TRBD2. V was clipped by 4 bases and J by 5 bases; unmatched bases: 4. This CDR3 is 15 amino acids long. Germline-derived CDR1 and CDR2 are SGHAT and FQDESV (reference sequence). The CDR3 DNA follows: TGTGCCAGCAGCTCCGGACTAGCGGTGACCGGGGAGCTGTTTTTT. This translates into CASSSGLAVTGELFF.

V and J are TRBV28 and TRBJ1-2, with a weak D call TRBD1 (6 bases). In germline, CDR1 is MDHEN, CDR2 SYDVKM. V lost 6 bases to trimming and J lost 14 bases, with 16 bases between them. The CDR3 spans 11 residues. The CDR3, as DNA: TGTGCCAGCAGGATCCAGGGGCTAGATACCTTC. Protein sequence: CASRIQGLDTF.

The J gene is TRBJ2-5, the V gene TRBV19; TRBD2 aligns across 10 bases. Germline V gives CDR1 LNHDA, CDR2 SQIVND (reference sequence). The CDR3 has 15 amino acids. V shed 5 bases, J shed 5 bases, and the junction held 8 bases outside the gene matches. CDR3 region: CASSWTSGLGETQYF. CDR3 DNA: TGTGCCAGTAGTTGGACTAGCGGACTTGGGGAGACCCAGTACTTC.

This clone was found once. V gene TRBV7-9 combines with J gene TRBJ2-1; TRBD2 matches at 11 bases. The V gene's germline CDR1 is SEHNR and CDR2 FQNEAQ (reference sequence). This CDR3 region has 18 residues. Trimming at V came to 5 bases and at J to 0 bases, leaving 9 bases not matched to a gene. Here the CDR3 DNA reads TGTGCCAGCAGCCTTAGCGGGAGGGGGGCCAGCTCCTACAATGAGCAGTTCTTC. Amino acid sequence: CASSLSGRGASSYNEQFF.

This chain joins TRBV7-9 and TRBJ1-4, with 11 bases matching TRBD1. Germline V CDR1 and CDR2: SEHNR, FQNEAQ (reference sequence). This CDR3 has 13 residues. The junction had 4 bases not matched to a gene; V was cut back by 8 bases and J by 8 bases. The DNA of the CDR3 is TGTGCCAGCGGACAGGGGGCGGGAGAAAAACTGTTTTTT. Its translation: CASGQGAGEKLFF. The full variable domain, completed using reference TRBV7-9 and TRBJ1-4, is DTGVSQNPRHKITKRGQNVTFRCDPISEHNRLYWYRQTLGQGPEFLTYFQNEAQLEKSRLLSDRFSAERPKGSFSTLEIQRTEQGDSAMYLCASGQGAGEKLFFGSGTQLSVL.

This chain connects TRBV19 to TRBJ2-4, with 14 bases lining up with TRBD2. The CDR3 sequence is 16 residues long. V was pared by 5 bases and J by 6 bases, with 6 bases of the junction left unmatched. Germline V gene sequence: CDR1 LNHDA, CDR2 SQIVND (reference sequence). In nucleotides, the CDR3 is TGTGCCAGTAGTCGGACTAGCGGGAGGAGTGGAAACATTCAGTACTTC. It yields the protein CASSRTSGRSGNIQYF.

This clone was seen a single time. The rearrangement links TRBV5-1 to TRBJ1-1; 7 bases match TRBD1. The ends lost 1 base at V and 3 bases at J; junction bases unmatched: 0. The CDR3 spans 13 residues. Germline V CDR1 and CDR2: SGHRS, YFSETQ. CDR3 nucleotide sequence: TGCGCCAGCAGCTTGACAGGGGACACTGAAGCTTTCTTT. Protein: CASSLTGDTEAFF. Supplemented by reference TRBV5-1 and TRBJ1-1, the full variable domain reads KAGVTQTPRYLIKTRGQQVTLSCSPISGHRSVSWYQQTPGQGLQFLFEYFSETQRNKGNFPGRFSGRQFSNSRSEMNVSTLELGDSALYLCASSLTGDTEAFFGQGTRLTVV.

The J gene is TRBJ1-2, the V gene TRBV10-2; 10 bases align to TRBD1. J lost 8 bases, V lost 6 bases, and 3 bases had no gene match. The CDR3 has 12 amino acids. Germline V gene sequence: CDR1 WSHSY, CDR2 SAAADI. CDR3 in DNA: TGCGCCAGCAGCGCGGGACAGGGGGGCTACACCTTC. Translating it yields CASSAGQGGYTF.